A single sample gave rise to the 19 T cell receptor beta chains below, sequenced in a study of cytomegalovirus exposure and HLA in healthy donors (dated by TCRdb to about 2017). Library construction relied on the immunoSEQ multiplex PCR assay. For the multiplex PCR, a mixture combining 60 forward primers for TCR Vbeta segments and 13 reverse primers for TCR Jbeta segments was used. Held by TCRdb, this immuneACCESS table contains in-frame sequences only and omits some clones. Under half of the omission traces to an unresolved V gene where checked; the cause of the rest is unknown. Within this sample are roughly 200,000 clones, with roughly 81% of them counted one time only. The ten largest account for 2.1% of the sample. The specimen was PBMCs. Receptor source: a woman between 25 and 40 years old in good health and CMV-seropositive.

This clone was counted between two and nine times. This chain uses TRBV10-3 with TRBJ2-3; 11 nucleotides agree with TRBD2. Germline loops: CDR1 ENHRY, CDR2 SYGVKD. The CDR3 has 16 residues. V shed 6 bases and J 2 bases; nucleotides not matched to a gene: 7. CDR3 residues: CAISTASGRPTDTQYF. CDR3 coding DNA: TGTGCCATCAGCACCGCTAGCGGGAGGCCCACAGATACGCAGTATTTT.

This clone was counted a few times. This CDR3 is CTSSLRHRGEQYF. CDR3 coding DNA: TGCACCAGCAGTCTCCGGCACAGGGGGGAGCAGTACTTC. The rearrangement joins TRBV1 to TRBJ2-7; TRBD1, the D gene given by the table, was not confirmed from the DNA. TRBV1 is reported as a pseudogene. The length of the CDR3 is 13 residues.

The chain uses TRBV18 and TRBJ1-2; 9 nucleotides match TRBD1. Losses at the gene ends were 0 bases for V and 2 bases for J; bases not matched to a gene: 1. This CDR3 region has 15 residues. Germline V gives CDR1 KGHSH, CDR2 LQKENI. The CDR3 nucleotides are TGTGCCAGCTCACCACCGGGACAGGGCAACTATGGCTACACCTTC. Protein product: CASSPPGQGNYGYTF.

The chain combines TRBV6-5 with TRBJ1-4, with TRBD1 identical over 7 bases. The V gene's germline CDR1 is MNHEY and CDR2 SVGAGI. V lost 0 bases and J lost 5; bases outside the gene matches: 3. This CDR3 has 15 amino acids. The CDR3 sequence: CASSYSTGMNEKLFF. The CDR3 coding sequence is TGTGCCAGCAGTTACTCGACAGGGATGAATGAAAAACTGTTTTTT.

This rearrangement joins TRBV18 to TRBJ2-2; a weak D match, TRBD1 (6 bases). The germline V and J ends were trimmed by 6 bases and 7 bases, with 12 bases remaining between them. There are 13 residues in the CDR3. CDR1 is KGHSH and CDR2 is LQKENI in the germline V gene. CDR3 residues: CASSLQGLGELFF. In nucleotides, the CDR3 is TGTGCCAGCTCGCTACAGGGCCTCGGGGAGCTGTTTTTT.

This chain joins TRBV6-5 and TRBJ1-2; 7 bases fit TRBD1. The V segment lost 6 bases and the J segment 3 bases; nucleotides outside the gene matches: 10. The germline CDR1 and CDR2 sequences are MNHEY and SVGAGI. This CDR3 spans 15 amino acids. The CDR3 is CASRPDTGADYGYTF. The CDR3 DNA reads as TGTGCCAGCAGACCCGATACAGGGGCCGACTATGGCTACACCTTC.

This rearrangement joins TRBV5-1 to TRBJ2-5; TRBD1 might be the D (5 bases). From germline, CDR1 is SGHRS and CDR2 YFSETQ. The CDR3 is 13 amino acids. V was cut by 4 bases and J by 2 bases, with 9 bases left in between. The CDR3 protein is CASSEQVQETQYF. For the CDR3, the DNA is TGCGCCAGCAGCGAACAGGTACAAGAGACCCAGTACTTC.

The rearrangement links TRBV29-1 to TRBJ1-4; D is ambiguous. The CDR3 totals 13 residues. With 7 bases removed from V and 8 bases from J, the gap between germline ends came to 17 bases. In germline, CDR1 is SQVTM, CDR2 ANQGSEA. Written as DNA, the CDR3 is TGCAGCGCCTATCACAACGGGGAGGAAAAACTGTTTTTT. It yields the protein CSAYHNGEEKLFF.

The CDR3, as DNA: TGTGCCAGCAGCGTCCCCCCGGGACAGGGGGCGAGCAATCAGCCCCAGCATTTT. Its translation: CASSVPPGQGASNQPQHF. The rearrangement uses TRBV9 and TRBJ1-5; 12 positions match TRBD1. The length of the CDR3 is 18 residues. Looked up from germline, CDR1 is SGDLS and CDR2 is YYNGEE. Trimming at V came to 2 bases and at J to 1 base, leaving 7 bases not matched to a gene.

The chain is built from TRBV7-6 and TRBJ1-6; 7 bases match TRBD1. The CDR3 consists of 16 residues. Germline V CDR1 and CDR2: SGHVS, FNYEAQ. With 1 base clipped from V and 5 bases from J, the junction kept 5 bases outside the gene matches. The CDR3 is CASSLVARGDNSPLHF. In DNA, the CDR3 is TGTGCCAGCAGCTTAGTCGCCAGGGGGGATAATTCACCCCTCCACTTT.

V and J are TRBV6-6 and TRBJ2-5, with TRBD2 matching over 8 bases. Germline values: CDR1 MNHNY, CDR2 SVGAGI (reference sequence). CDR3 length equals 13 residues. The ends lost 6 bases at V and 4 bases at J; junction bases unmatched: 4. CDR3 sequence (DNA): TGTGCCAGCAGACCGGGGGGGGGAGAGACCCAGTACTTC. Its translation: CASRPGGGETQYF.

V usage is TRBV28 and J usage is TRBJ2-7; D is possibly TRBD2 (7 bases). Germline V CDR1 and CDR2: MDHEN, SYDVKM. V gave up 4 bases and J gave up 3 bases, with 10 bases separating them. The CDR3 spans 13 residues. CDR3 DNA: TGTGCCAGCAGTTCCGGGGGGCGCTACGAGCAGTACTTC. Translated: CASSSGGRYEQYF.

V gene TRBV30 combines with J gene TRBJ1-3; D gene ambiguous. The germline gives CDR1 GTSNPN, CDR2 SVGIG (reference sequence). Deletions cut 0 bases from V and 6 bases from J, with 6 bases between. This CDR3 is 12 amino acids long. The DNA of the CDR3 is TGTGCCTGGAGTGTAATCAAAAACACCATATATTTT. It specifies CAWSVIKNTIYF. The full variable domain, in which reference TRBV30 and TRBJ1-3 provide the parts outside the CDR3, is SQTIHQWPATLVQPVGSPLSLECTVEGTSNPNLYWYRQAAGRGLQLLFYSVGIGQISSEVPQNLSASRPQDRQFILSSKKLLLSDSGFYLCAWSVIKNTIYFGEGSWLTVV.

This clone has just a few counts. The chain links TRBV5-6 to TRBJ1-2; perhaps TRBD1 as D (5 bases). The CDR3 covers 13 residues. Looked up from germline, CDR1 is SGHDT and CDR2 is YYEEEE. V lost 4 bases to trimming and J lost 4 bases, with 11 bases between them. The CDR3 here is CASSPVGGYGYTF. CDR3 DNA sequence: TGTGCCAGCAGCCCAGTCGGGGGCTATGGCTACACCTTC.

The chain carries TRBV9 and TRBJ1-2; D is ambiguous. CDR3 length: 15 residues. Trimming took 0 bases from V and 4 from J, leaving 13 bases between them. CDR1 is SGDLS and CDR2 is YYNGEE in the germline V gene. CDR3 in DNA: TGTGCCAGCAGCGTAGGTCGCCAGGTGGGCTATGGCTACACCTTC. As protein: CASSVGRQVGYGYTF.

The rearrangement links TRBV4-2 to TRBJ2-1; TRBD2 agrees at 7 bases. CDR1 LGHNA and CDR2 YNFKEQ come from the germline V gene. The V and J ends lost 4 bases and 8 bases, in that order; junction bases with no gene match: 11. CDR3 length: 15 residues. DNA for the CDR3: TGTGCCAGCAGCCCTAACCGCGGGAGAGATGATGAGCAGTTCTTC. It specifies CASSPNRGRDDEQFF.

V gene TRBV7-8 combines with J gene TRBJ2-7, with D tentatively TRBD1 (5 bases). CDR3 length equals 11 residues. The V gene lost 5 bases and the J gene lost 10 bases, with 12 bases spanning the gap. CDR1 and CDR2 (germline): SGHVS, FQNEAQ. In DNA, the CDR3 is TGTGCCAGCAGCCCCCAAAGGGGACAGTACTTC. Encoded protein: CASSPQRGQYF.

The chain carries TRBV18 and TRBJ1-1, with a weak D call TRBD1 (6 bases). Germline CDR1 reads KGHSH; CDR2 reads LQKENI. This CDR3 comprises 12 residues. V lost 2 bases and J 6 bases, leaving 7 bases between the germline ends. CDR3 sequence reads: CASSPAGAEAFF. As DNA, the CDR3 is TGTGCCAGCTCACCAGCAGGGGCTGAAGCTTTCTTT.

This chain links TRBV11-2 with TRBJ2-1; a weak D match, TRBD2 (5 bases). V lost 4 bases, J lost 5 bases, and 15 bases lay in between. CDR3 length: 15 amino acids. Germline CDR1 and CDR2: SGHAT and FQNNGV. This CDR3 reads CASSSGILVDNEQFF. The CDR3 DNA follows: TGTGCCAGCAGCTCGGGGATCCTGGTAGACAATGAGCAGTTCTTC.